These T cell receptor beta chains were read from a single sample in a study of blood T cells in healthy people across ages. Via MiXCR, TCRdb re-called the 5' RACE reads, giving one row per CDR3 protein. The table has 780,000 or so distinct CDR3 sequences, around 50% seen once. Specimen: blood. The receptor source for this set is a man aged 40-55 years in good health. The CDR3 runs from the conserved cysteine through the conserved F or W. A D gene is named only where the DNA matches it firmly. Clone size, where shown, is once, few, many, or a class for clones that have expanded.

clone_size	v_call	j_call	d_call	cdr3_aa	cdr3_nt
-	TRBV27	TRBJ1-1	-	CASSLLMTALQNTEAFF	TGTGCCAGCAGTTTGCTTATGACAGCTCTACAGAACACTGAAGCTTTCTTT
-	TRBV4-3	TRBJ2-7	-	CASGQDVGGGSYEQYF	TGCGCCAGCGGCCAAGATGTAGGAGGGGGCTCCTACGAGCAGTACTTC
few	TRBV13	TRBJ2-5	TRBD2	CASSSRTSGIFSGETQYF	TGTGCCAGCAGCTCTCGGACTAGCGGGATCTTTTCGGGAGAGACCCAGTACTTC
-	TRBV20-1	TRBJ2-7	TRBD2	CSASETLGGSEQYF	TGCAGTGCTAGTGAAACTCTCGGCGGGAGCGAGCAGTACTTC
few	TRBV6-6	TRBJ2-7	TRBD1	CASVGTGGYEQYF	TGTGCCAGCGTAGGGACAGGTGGCTACGAGCAGTACTTC
few	TRBV6-2/TRBV6-3	TRBJ1-2	-	CASSSIYGYTF	TGTGCCAGCAGTTCCATTTATGGCTACACCTTC
few	TRBV6-1	TRBJ2-7	-	CASSGLTASYEQYF	TGTGCCAGCAGTGGCCTGACAGCGTCCTACGAGCAGTACTTC
once	TRBV20-1	TRBJ1-1	-	CSARDGGKDQTEAFF	TGCAGTGCTAGGGACGGGGGCAAGGATCAGACTGAAGCTTTCTTT
-	TRBV9	TRBJ1-4	-	CASSVNGEKLFF	TGTGCCAGCAGCGTAAACGGTGAAAAACTGTTTTTT
few	TRBV7-2	TRBJ1-5	TRBD1	CASSRTGWNQPQHF	TGTGCCAGCAGCAGGACAGGGTGGAATCAGCCCCAGCATTTT
-	TRBV10-2	TRBJ2-5	-	CASSENTKETQYF	TGCGCCAGCAGCGAGAACACCAAAGAGACCCAGTACTTC
-	TRBV28	TRBJ2-6	TRBD2	CASSMTSGSAGANVLTF	TGTGCCAGCAGTATGACTAGCGGGAGCGCTGGGGCCAACGTCCTGACTTTC
-	TRBV28	TRBJ2-5	TRBD2	CASSFRTSGRQQYF	TGTGCCAGCAGTTTCCGGACTAGCGGGAGGCAGCAGTACTTC
-	TRBV27	TRBJ2-1	TRBD1	CASSPWTGGNEQFF	TGTGCCAGTAGTCCATGGACAGGGGGCAATGAGCAGTTCTTC
-	TRBV2	TRBJ2-7	-	CASSESAGAIYEQYF	TGTGCCAGCAGTGAGTCCGCGGGGGCGATCTACGAGCAGTACTTC
few	TRBV6-2/TRBV6-3	TRBJ1-4	-	CASRATDEKLFF	TGTGCCAGCAGAGCGACGGATGAAAAACTGTTTTTT
few	TRBV29-1	TRBJ1-5	-	CSVGSFGQPQHF	TGCAGCGTGGGGTCTTTCGGACAGCCCCAGCATTTT
-	TRBV28	TRBJ2-7	TRBD1	CASSRQGGLYEQYF	TGTGCCAGCAGTAGACAGGGGGGCCTTTACGAGCAGTACTTC
-	TRBV29-1	TRBJ1-2	-	CSVWMVTSPYGYTF	TGCAGCGTCTGGATGGTTACCTCTCCCTATGGCTACACCTTC
-	TRBV7-2	TRBJ2-7	-	CASSLSAGDAYEQYF	TGTGCCAGCAGCTTGAGTGCCGGGGACGCCTACGAGCAGTACTTC
-	TRBV12-3/TRBV12-4	TRBJ2-7	-	CASSLPARGARYSYEQYF	TGTGCCAGCAGTTTACCTGCCAGGGGCGCCCGTTACTCCTACGAGCAGTACTTC
-	TRBV11-2	TRBJ2-5	-	CASSVGTGGWFQETQYF	TGTGCCAGCAGCGTAGGGACTGGCGGTTGGTTCCAAGAGACCCAGTACTTC
-	TRBV12-3/TRBV12-4	TRBJ2-1	-	CASSSARVLYNEQFF	TGTGCCAGCAGCTCCGCCCGAGTACTCTACAATGAGCAGTTCTTC
-	TRBV12-3/TRBV12-4	TRBJ2-3	TRBD2	CASSWLAVPGTDTQYF	TGTGCCAGCAGTTGGCTAGCGGTTCCGGGCACAGATACGCAGTATTTT
-	TRBV5-1	TRBJ2-1	TRBD2	CASSLRLAGTDEQFF	TGCGCCAGCAGCTTACGACTAGCGGGGACCGATGAGCAGTTCTTC